This T cell receptor beta chain emerged from a study of patients and donors after allogeneic stem cell transplantation. Trimming left V 1 base short and J 6 bases short, with 12 bases between. The CDR3 is 14 amino acids. Germline CDR1 is LGHDT and CDR2 is YNNKEL (reference sequence). One entry per CDR3 protein, called by TCRdb with MiXCR from the RT-PCR reads. The table records about a million distinct CDR3 sequences, more than 15% of them present only once. This receptor was taken from a human donor who was either an allogeneic HSCT recipient or a stem cell or donor lymphocyte infusion donor (not recorded which). It is not recorded whose cells these are; they may come from a transplant donor. The material sequenced was blood, either unsorted or a sorted T cell fraction (not recorded which). The V call is TRBV3-1, the J call TRBJ1-1; D gene ambiguous. CDR3 DNA sequence: TGTGCCAGCAGCCAAGTCACCTGGAAGTCTGAAGCTTTCTTT. This gives the protein CASSQVTWKSEAFF.